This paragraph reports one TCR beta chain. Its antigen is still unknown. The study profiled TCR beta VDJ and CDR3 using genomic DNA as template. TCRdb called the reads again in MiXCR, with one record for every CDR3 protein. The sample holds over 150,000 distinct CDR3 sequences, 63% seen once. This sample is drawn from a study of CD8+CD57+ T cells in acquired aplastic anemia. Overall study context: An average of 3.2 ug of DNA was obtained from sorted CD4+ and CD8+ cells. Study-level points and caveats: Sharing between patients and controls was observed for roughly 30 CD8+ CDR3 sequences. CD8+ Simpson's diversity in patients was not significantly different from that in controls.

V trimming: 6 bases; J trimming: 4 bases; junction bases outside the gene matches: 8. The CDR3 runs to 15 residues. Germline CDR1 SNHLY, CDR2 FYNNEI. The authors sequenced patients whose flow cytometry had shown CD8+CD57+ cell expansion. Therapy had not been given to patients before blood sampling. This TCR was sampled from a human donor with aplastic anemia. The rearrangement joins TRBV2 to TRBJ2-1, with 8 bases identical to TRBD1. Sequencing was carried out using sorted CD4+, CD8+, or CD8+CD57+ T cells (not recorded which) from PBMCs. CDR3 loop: CASRSDRGYYNEQFF. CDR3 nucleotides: TGTGCCAGCAGATCCGACAGGGGTTATTACAATGAGCAGTTCTTC.